The TCR beta chain described here comes from a study of blood T cell repertoires in COVID-19. Study-wide context: COVID-19 samples from acute and convalescent phases originated in the United States, Italy and Spain. T cells, B-cell-depleted T cells, or PBMCs provided the cDNA or gDNA that served as material.

In the authors' workflow: Estimation of nucleated cell counts relied on the amplification of reference gene primers. The data were produced by immunoSEQ multiplex PCR, yet TCRdb's version contains in-frame clones alone and is incomplete. V, J and clone size are those of that table, while D and trimming were read from the DNA. The table includes about 140,000 clones, just under 90% detected once. The V and J ends lost 8 bases and 1 base respectively, with 8 bases between them. Germline V gene sequence: CDR1 SNHLY, CDR2 FYNNEI. The CDR3 consists of 13 residues. What was sequenced was peripheral blood. The TCR was taken from a woman aged 80 or older with acute or convalescent COVID-19. The chain joins TRBV2 to TRBJ2-2; D remains ambiguous. The CDR3 sequence is CASHLVNTGELFF. DNA for the CDR3: TGTGCCAGCCACTTAGTGAACACCGGGGAGCTGTTTTTT.